Below are 32 T cell receptor beta chains sequenced from a single sample in a study of early T cells in non-severe SARS-CoV-2 infection (dated by TCRdb to the early 2020s). Library preparation was by 5' RACE. The run used a NextSeq 500. TCRdb cleaned the public reads at Q25 with fastp, built clones with MiXCR and kept in-frame beta chains. A single entry per CDR3 protein holds the most common genes and DNA from its merged rows. The sample table shows 55,000 or so distinct CDR3 sequences, and approximately 10% are seen once. Roughly 10% of the sample comes from the top ten. The sample was whole blood. The receptors originated from an adult who was a healthcare worker with PCR-confirmed SARS-CoV-2 infection or an uninfected control (not recorded which).

The CDR3 loop is CSVNTGTSNEQFF. The CDR3 DNA reads as TGCAGCGTAAATACTGGGACCTCCAATGAGCAGTTCTTC. This sequence joins TRBV29-1 and TRBJ2-1; TRBD1 or TRBD2 may be the D gene (5 bases each). The germline CDR1 and CDR2 sequences are SQVTM and ANQGSEA. CDR3 length: 13 residues. V dropped 6 bases and J dropped 6 bases, with 15 bases sitting between them.

There are many counts of this clonotype. This chain links TRBV20-1 with TRBJ2-1, with 9 bases aligning to TRBD1. The CDR3 extends over 15 amino acids. Per the germline V gene, CDR1 is DFQATT and CDR2 is SNEGSKA (reference sequence). Trimming cost V 6 bases and J 5 bases; bases outside gene matches: 11. CDR3 in amino acids: CSAPTGGYLNNEQFF. CDR3 DNA sequence: TGCAGTGCGCCAACAGGGGGCTACCTTAACAATGAGCAGTTCTTC.

This clonotype has only a few counts. The chain's CDR3 is CASSQRLLTGIRQPQHF. As DNA, the CDR3 is TGTGCCAGCAGTCAACGTTTATTGACGGGAATTCGTCAGCCCCAGCATTTT. This sequence joins TRBV12-3 or TRBV12-4 and TRBJ1-5; D unclear. This CDR3 spans 17 amino acids. V lost 5 bases and J lost 6, with 23 bases in between.

This clonotype was recorded at least ten times. The rearrangement links TRBV3-1 to TRBJ2-2; D possibly corresponds to TRBD1 (6 bases). CDR3 length: 18 residues. Germline V gene sequence: CDR1 LGHDT, CDR2 YNNKEL (reference sequence). Trimming cost V 1 base and J 6 bases, with 21 bases left between them. Here the CDR3 reads CASSQVAYRVDISGELFF. CDR3 sequence (DNA): TGTGCCAGCAGCCAAGTTGCATACAGGGTTGATATCTCCGGGGAGCTGTTTTTT.

By share, this clonotype ranks as medium-sized (0.01 to 0.1%). The chain combines TRBV5-1 with TRBJ1-3, with D tentatively TRBD1 (5 bases). The V and J ends lost 4 bases and 0 bases respectively, with 11 bases between them. There are 15 residues in the CDR3. Germline V gives CDR1 SGHRS, CDR2 YFSETQ. The CDR3 is CASSLDRSSGNTIYF. The CDR3 coding sequence is TGCGCCAGCAGCCTCGACAGATCCTCTGGAAACACCATATATTTT.

This clonotype was recorded a few times. J is TRBJ2-1 and V is TRBV20-1; the D gene is possibly TRBD2 (6 bases). V lost 3 bases and J 3 bases, leaving 12 bases between the germline ends. The CDR3 runs 14 residues. CDR1 is DFQATT, CDR2 SNEGSKA, per germline (reference sequence). The CDR3 sequence is CSARGLANYNEQFF. Here the CDR3 DNA reads TGCAGTGCTAGGGGACTCGCGAACTACAATGAGCAGTTCTTC.

The sample holds a few counts of this clonotype. This sequence joins TRBV9 and TRBJ2-3; TRBD1 or TRBD2 may be the D gene (5 bases each). This CDR3 region has 14 residues. Looked up from germline, CDR1 is SGDLS and CDR2 is YYNGEE. The germline V and J ends were trimmed by 1 base and 5 bases, with 11 bases remaining between them. In DNA, the CDR3 is TGTGCCAGCAGCGTATTTCTGGGGGTAGATACGCAGTATTTT. This encodes CASSVFLGVDTQYF.

In its sample, this clonotype was seen a few times. Written as DNA, the CDR3 is TGTGCCAGCAGTTACGAAGGGGGGTATACTGAAGCTTTCTTT. Amino acid sequence: CASSYEGGYTEAFF. The chain recombines TRBV6-5 with TRBJ1-1; D may be TRBD1 (6 bases). This CDR3 has 14 residues. V was shortened by 2 bases and J by 5 bases, with 12 bases between the two germline ends. Germline V CDR1 and CDR2: MNHEY, SVGAGI.

In this sample, this clonotype turned up many times. The chain couples TRBV3-1 to TRBJ1-3, with D hard to call. The CDR3 consists of 16 residues. From germline, CDR1 is LGHDT and CDR2 YNNKEL (reference sequence). Between the trimmed V and J ends, which lost 4 bases and 0 bases, there was a span of 13 bases. CDR3 residues: CASSRRTAGSGNTIYF. DNA of the CDR3: TGTGCCAGCAGCCGACGGACGGCTGGCTCTGGAAACACCATATATTTT.

This clonotype came up a few times. This rearrangement joins TRBV1 to TRBJ2-3; the table gives TRBD1 as D, unverified against the DNA. TRBV1 is assigned pseudogene status. There are 12 residues in the CDR3. The CDR3 loop reads CTSGSDTNTQYF. CDR3 nucleotide sequence: TGCACCAGCGGTTCGGACACCAATACGCAGTATTTT.

The chain joins TRBV10-3 to TRBJ2-7; 7 nucleotides agree with TRBD1. The CDR3 is 15 amino acids. CDR1 is ENHRY and CDR2 is SYGVKD in the germline V gene. The V and J ends lost 4 bases and 3 bases, in that order; junction bases with no gene match: 9. CDR3 nucleotides: TGTGCCATCAGTGGGCCGGGACAGAGGGGCTACGAGCAGTACTTC. Its translation: CAISGPGQRGYEQYF.

There are many counts of this clonotype. The chain uses TRBV3-1 and TRBJ2-1; D unresolved. The germline V gene encodes CDR1 LGHDT and CDR2 YNNKEL (reference sequence). V lost 0 bases, J lost 2 bases, and 5 bases lay in between. The CDR3 consists of 14 residues. The CDR3 here is CASSQDKTYNEQFF. In DNA, the CDR3 is TGTGCCAGCAGCCAAGACAAGACCTACAATGAGCAGTTCTTC.

This clonotype was detected ten times or more. The chain carries TRBV7-9 and TRBJ1-2; D perhaps matches TRBD1 (6 bases). V was pared by 1 base and J by 4 bases, with 13 bases between. Germline V lookup: CDR1 SEHNR, CDR2 FQNEAQ (reference sequence). The CDR3 is made up of 15 amino acids. CDR3 DNA: TGTGCCAGCAGCTTAGAGACAACAGGGCCCTATGGCTACACCTTC. Translating it yields CASSLETTGPYGYTF.

In its sample, this clonotype was seen a few times. The rearrangement uses TRBV7-9 and TRBJ2-7; 7 nucleotides agree with TRBD2. The CDR3 totals 14 residues. Germline V gives CDR1 SEHNR, CDR2 FQNEAQ (reference sequence). Trimming at V came to 0 bases and at J to 2 bases, leaving 1 base not matched to a gene. CDR3 sequence: CASSLAGGTYEQYF. CDR3 coding DNA: TGTGCCAGCAGCTTAGCGGGGGGGACCTACGAGCAGTACTTC. The variable domain in full, with the rest retrieved from reference TRBV7-9 and TRBJ2-7, is DTGVSQNPRHKITKRGQNVTFRCDPISEHNRLYWYRQTLGQGPEFLTYFQNEAQLEKSRLLSDRFSAERPKGSFSTLEIQRTEQGDSAMYLCASSLAGGTYEQYFGPGTRLTVT.

By sample share, this clonotype is medium-sized. The chain employs TRBV7-9 and TRBJ1-2; no reliable D call. V was cut by 0 bases and J by 0 bases, with 5 bases left in between. The germline V gene encodes CDR1 SEHNR and CDR2 FQNEAQ (reference sequence). The CDR3 has 14 residues. The CDR3 region is CASSLAEANYGYTF. The CDR3 DNA sequence: TGTGCCAGCAGCTTAGCGGAAGCTAACTATGGCTACACCTTC.

This clonotype was counted once. J is TRBJ2-7 and V is TRBV19; 9 bases are a match to TRBD2. The CDR3 covers 13 residues. Germline V gene sequence: CDR1 LNHDA, CDR2 SQIVND (reference sequence). V was pared by 5 bases and J by 6 bases, with 5 bases of the junction left unmatched. DNA for the CDR3: TGTGCCAGTAGTCCCCAAGCGGGAGGCGAGCAGTACTTC. As protein: CASSPQAGGEQYF.

This clonotype was seen many times. J is TRBJ2-1 and V is TRBV7-6, with TRBD1 matching over 8 bases. Germline lookup yields CDR1 SGHVS and CDR2 FNYEAQ. V was clipped by 1 base and J by 4 bases; unmatched bases: 3. The length of the CDR3 is 15 residues. CDR3 sequence reads: CASSLGTGIYNEQFF. CDR3 nucleotide sequence: TGTGCCAGCAGCTTAGGGACAGGGATTTACAATGAGCAGTTCTTC.

Only a few counts were recorded for this clonotype. The chain uses TRBV29-1 and TRBJ1-1, with a weak D call TRBD1 (5 bases). This CDR3 region has 14 residues. In germline, CDR1 is SQVTM, CDR2 ANQGSEA. Deletions cut 7 bases from V and 0 bases from J, with 15 bases between. As DNA, the CDR3 is TGCAGCGCTAGAGGGACGTTCATGAACACTGAAGCTTTCTTT. This codes for CSARGTFMNTEAFF.

There are many counts of this clonotype. The chain employs TRBV18 and TRBJ2-3, with D unresolved. Germline-derived CDR1 and CDR2 are KGHSH and LQKENI. V gave up 3 bases and J gave up 4 bases, with 8 bases separating them. The CDR3 length is 13 residues. The CDR3: CASSPPAPDTQYF. In nucleotides, the CDR3 is TGTGCCAGCTCACCCCCGGCCCCAGATACGCAGTATTTT.

This clonotype was picked up many times. The V gene is TRBV3-1, the J gene TRBJ1-1; 7 nucleotides align to TRBD1. Trimming at V came to 2 bases and at J to 9 bases, leaving 6 bases not matched to a gene. The CDR3 is made up of 13 amino acids. Germline CDR1 and CDR2: LGHDT and YNNKEL (reference sequence). Here the CDR3 DNA reads TGTGCCAGCAGCCAACTTGTGACAGGGAAAGCTTTCTTT. Its protein is CASSQLVTGKAFF.

This clonotype was observed a handful of times. The chain combines TRBV3-1 with TRBJ1-1; D remains unclear. With 1 base removed from V and 10 bases from J, the gap between germline ends came to 10 bases. The CDR3 runs to 12 residues. Germline V gene sequence: CDR1 LGHDT, CDR2 YNNKEL (reference sequence). DNA of the CDR3: TGTGCCAGCAGCCAAGCGGAGGCTGGAGCTTTCTTT. Residues: CASSQAEAGAFF.

V gene TRBV29-1 combines with J gene TRBJ2-3; D unclear. Trimming pared 7 bases from V and 1 base from J, leaving 12 bases between. This CDR3 is built from 13 residues. Germline assignment: CDR1 SQVTM and CDR2 ANQGSEA. CDR3 residues: CSGAGPGTDTQYF. The DNA for the CDR3 is TGCAGCGGGGCAGGCCCCGGCACAGATACGCAGTATTTT.

This clonotype was seen repeatedly, ten times or more. The gene calls are TRBV18 and TRBJ1-1, with D possibly matching TRBD1 (5 bases). The CDR3 runs 14 residues. Germline V gene data show CDR1 as KGHSH and CDR2 as LQKENI. Trimming removed 3 bases at V and 5 bases at J, with 13 bases between. The CDR3 DNA reads TGTGCCAGCTCACCGGTCAGGGAGGGGACTGAAGCTTTCTTT. Protein product: CASSPVREGTEAFF.

The chain couples TRBV7-7 to TRBJ1-3; D might be TRBD1 (5 bases). Germline CDR1 and CDR2: SSHAT and FNYEAQ (reference sequence). The CDR3 extends over 15 amino acids. The germline V and J ends were trimmed by 4 bases and 0 bases, with 10 bases remaining between them. The CDR3 reads CASSSGAGSGNTIYF. The DNA of the CDR3 is TGTGCCAGCAGCTCTGGGGCCGGCTCTGGAAACACCATATATTTT.

The chain carries TRBV6-6 and TRBJ1-1; no definite D call. Looked up from germline, CDR1 is MNHNY and CDR2 is SVGAGI (reference sequence). The CDR3 totals 13 residues. Trimming removed 5 bases from V and 1 base from J, with 8 bases in between. CDR3 protein: CASSVYRNTEAFF. CDR3 bases: TGTGCCAGCAGTGTCTATCGGAACACTGAAGCTTTCTTT.

This clonotype has more than one count but fewer than ten. The CDR3 sequence is CASSVGPVLSYEQYF. DNA of the CDR3: TGTGCCAGCAGCGTAGGACCGGTGCTTTCCTACGAGCAGTACTTC. The chain carries TRBV9 and TRBJ2-7; D is unclear. CDR3 length: 15 residues. Trimming stripped 0 bases from V and 1 base from J, with 11 bases between. CDR1 SGDLS and CDR2 YYNGEE come from the germline V gene.

Many counts were recorded for this clonotype. One junction end does not reproduce the germline sequence, and a read error may be involved. The chain employs TRBV3-1 and TRBJ2-6, with 7 bases identical to TRBD2. The CDR3 is 17 amino acids. Germline CDR1 is LGHDT and CDR2 is YNNKEL (reference sequence). CDR3 in DNA: TGTGCCAGCAGACACTGGAGCGGGGCCTCTGGGGCCAACGTCCTGATTTTC. This translates into CASRHWSGASGANVLIF.

This clonotype was detected many times. This chain connects TRBV10-3 to TRBJ2-5; possible D gene TRBD2, 6 bases. Looked up from germline, CDR1 is ENHRY and CDR2 is SYGVKD. This CDR3 comprises 14 residues. Trimming took 0 bases from V and 4 from J, leaving 9 bases between them. The CDR3 DNA reads as TGTGCCATCAGTGAGTCTACGGGGGTAGAGACCCAGTACTTC. Residues: CAISESTGVETQYF.

CDR3 nucleotides: TGTGCCAGCAGCTTGGCGGACAGGGGCGCCTACGAGCAGTACTTC. As protein: CASSLADRGAYEQYF. The J gene is TRBJ2-7, the V gene TRBV5-6; 9 bases agree with TRBD1. The length of the CDR3 is 15 residues. Trimming removed 0 bases from V and 2 bases from J; junction bases left unmatched: 3. The V gene's germline CDR1 is SGHDT and CDR2 YYEEEE.

The chain carries TRBV12-3 or TRBV12-4 and TRBJ1-1; D gene uncertain. Trimming left V 4 bases short and J 0 bases short, with 6 bases between. The CDR3 contains 13 residues. This chain's CDR3 is CASSYGLNTEAFF. In DNA, the CDR3 is TGTGCCAGCAGTTATGGTTTGAACACTGAAGCTTTCTTT.

The chain has TRBV5-1 and TRBJ2-5; 7 nucleotides align to TRBD1. V was pared by 1 base and J by 5 bases, with 2 bases of the junction left unmatched. The length of the CDR3 is 13 residues. Per germline, CDR1 SGHRS and CDR2 YFSETQ. This CDR3 reads CASSLYRGETQYF. The CDR3, as DNA: TGCGCCAGCAGCTTGTACAGGGGTGAGACCCAGTACTTC.

This clonotype was seen repeatedly, ten times or more. The chain couples TRBV6-5 to TRBJ2-1; D is possibly TRBD2 (5 bases). Germline V gives CDR1 MNHEY, CDR2 SVGAGI. The V end lost 7 bases, the J end lost 0 bases, and 13 bases lay between the germline ends. This CDR3 is 15 amino acids long. The CDR3 nucleotides are TGTGCCAGCACCGAGCGGAGGAGCTCCTACAATGAGCAGTTCTTC. As protein: CASTERRSSYNEQFF.